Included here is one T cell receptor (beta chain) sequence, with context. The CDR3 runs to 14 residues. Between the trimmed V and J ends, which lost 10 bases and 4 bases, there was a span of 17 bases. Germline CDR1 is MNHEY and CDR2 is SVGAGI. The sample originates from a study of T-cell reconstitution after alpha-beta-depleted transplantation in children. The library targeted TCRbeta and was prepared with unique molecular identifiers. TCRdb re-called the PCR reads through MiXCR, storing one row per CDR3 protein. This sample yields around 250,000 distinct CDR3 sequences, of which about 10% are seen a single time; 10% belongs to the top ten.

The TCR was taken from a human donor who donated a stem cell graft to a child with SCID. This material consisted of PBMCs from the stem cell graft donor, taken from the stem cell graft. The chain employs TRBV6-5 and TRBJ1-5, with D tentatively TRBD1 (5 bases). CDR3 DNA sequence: TGTGCCATCACCCTCGGACAACTAAATCAGCCCCAGCATTTT. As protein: CAITLGQLNQPQHF.